These 7 T cell receptor beta chains originate from one sample sequenced in a study of regulatory T cells in long-lasting Graves disease. HTBI primers from iRepertoire and Arm-PCR of CDR3 regions yielded the TCR beta libraries. TCRdb reanalysed the multiplex PCR reads using MiXCR and keeps one entry per CDR3 protein. The sample carries 400,000 to 500,000 distinct CDR3 sequences, roughly 15% recorded once. Time point described: newly diagnosed GD, antithyroid drugs for less than 3 months. The TCR library was made from RNA extracted from PBMCs. These data also formed part of another study, on T cells in Graves' hyperthyroidism and ophthalmopathy.

This specimen was peripheral blood mononuclear cells (PBMCs), taken at new diagnosis, from a patient treated with antithyroid drugs. The source of these receptors is a woman between 35 and 50 years old with Graves disease.

This clonotype showed up many times. The chain employs TRBV6-1 and TRBJ2-2; 12 bases align to TRBD2. V shed 7 bases, J shed 7 bases, and the junction held 7 bases outside the gene matches. The CDR3 length is 15 residues. In germline, CDR1 is MNHNS, CDR2 SASEGT. The CDR3, as DNA: TGTGCCAGCACTTCGACTAGCGGGAGACACGGGGAGCTGTTTTTT. It specifies CASTSTSGRHGELFF.

This clonotype appeared many times. The J gene is TRBJ2-1, the V gene TRBV6-2 or TRBV6-3, with 9 bases identical to TRBD1. Trimming removed 6 bases from V and 3 bases from J; junction bases left unmatched: 6. Germline V CDR1 and CDR2: MNHEY, SVGEGT. This CDR3 spans 15 amino acids. CDR3 sequence (DNA): TGTGCCAGCAGCCTTGGGACAGGGAACTACAATGAGCAGTTCTTC. Protein: CASSLGTGNYNEQFF.

This clonotype appeared many times. The chain combines TRBV18 with TRBJ2-1; possibly TRBD2 for D (6 bases). V lost 6 bases to trimming and J lost 2 bases, with 14 bases between them. Germline lookup yields CDR1 KGHSH and CDR2 LQKENI. The CDR3 loop spans 15 amino acids. CDR3 nucleotide sequence: TGTGCCAGCTCCCCTTTTGCGGGACCCTACAATGAGCAGTTCTTC. This sequence encodes CASSPFAGPYNEQFF.

There are a few counts of this clonotype. A single base is all that separates this from a far larger clone, so a read error is likely. This rearrangement joins TRBV28 to TRBJ2-7, with 7 bases that match TRBD1. Germline V CDR1 and CDR2: MDHEN, SYDVKM. The CDR3 spans 13 residues. The junction had 10 bases not matched to a gene; V was cut back by 7 bases and J by 7 bases. The DNA for the CDR3 is TGTGCCAGCAAGGACAGGACCTACAATGAGCAGTACTTC. Translating it yields CASKDRTYNEQYF.

The table lists this clonotype with many counts. The chain's CDR3 is CASSPPSSGNRETQYF. The CDR3 region has the DNA TGTGCCAGCAGCCCGCCGAGTAGCGGGAACCGGGAGACCCAGTACTTC. The chain is built from TRBV3-1 and TRBJ2-5; TRBD2 matches 8 bases. Per germline, CDR1 LGHDT and CDR2 YNNKEL (reference sequence). The CDR3 length is 16 residues. V dropped 4 bases and J dropped 5; count of bases not matched to a gene: 12.

The chain combines TRBV14 with TRBJ2-3; TRBD2 agrees at 12 bases. Germline CDR1 is SGHDN and CDR2 is FVKESK. The J segment lost 2 bases and the V segment lost 0 bases, leaving 6 bases of the junction unmatched. The CDR3 is 18 residues long. Here the CDR3 reads CASSQDPSGRADTDTQYF. As DNA, the CDR3 is TGTGCCAGCAGCCAAGATCCTAGCGGGAGGGCCGACACAGATACGCAGTATTTT.

There are many counts of this clonotype. The V call is TRBV20-1, the J call TRBJ2-1; D may be TRBD1 (6 bases). The ends were cut back, 1 base at V and 3 bases at J, with 13 bases in the middle. The CDR3 has 15 amino acids. In germline, CDR1 is DFQATT, CDR2 SNEGSKA (reference sequence). The CDR3 nucleotides are TGCAGTGCTAGAGTCTCTAGACAGGTCTACAATGAGCAGTTCTTC. This gives the protein CSARVSRQVYNEQFF.